This T cell receptor beta chain was identified in a study of blood T cell repertoires in COVID-19. Across the whole study: COVID-19 samples from acute and convalescent phases originated in the United States, Italy and Spain. Sample material is recorded as cDNA or gDNA derived from T cells, B-cell-depleted T cells, or PBMCs.

This clone showed up just a few times. This CDR3 contains 16 residues. V lost 9 bases to trimming and J lost 1 base; unmatched junction nucleotides: 13. Germline CDR1 is SGHDT and CDR2 is YYEEEE. In the original workflow: Estimated nucleated cell counts came from reference gene primer amplification. Profiled with immunoSEQ multiplex PCR; TCRdb holds only in-frame clones, not every one. V, J and clone size were drawn from that table, and D and trimming were deduced from the DNA. This sample has about 190,000 clones, with about 85% found just once. This receptor was obtained from a man in his fifties or sixties with active or convalescent COVID-19. The chain uses TRBV5-6 and TRBJ1-3; 7 positions agree with TRBD1. Sample: peripheral blood. CDR3 DNA: TGTGCCATCCCGAGAGGGACAGCGTCGTCTGGAAACACCATATATTTT. Amino acids: CAIPRGTASSGNTIYF.